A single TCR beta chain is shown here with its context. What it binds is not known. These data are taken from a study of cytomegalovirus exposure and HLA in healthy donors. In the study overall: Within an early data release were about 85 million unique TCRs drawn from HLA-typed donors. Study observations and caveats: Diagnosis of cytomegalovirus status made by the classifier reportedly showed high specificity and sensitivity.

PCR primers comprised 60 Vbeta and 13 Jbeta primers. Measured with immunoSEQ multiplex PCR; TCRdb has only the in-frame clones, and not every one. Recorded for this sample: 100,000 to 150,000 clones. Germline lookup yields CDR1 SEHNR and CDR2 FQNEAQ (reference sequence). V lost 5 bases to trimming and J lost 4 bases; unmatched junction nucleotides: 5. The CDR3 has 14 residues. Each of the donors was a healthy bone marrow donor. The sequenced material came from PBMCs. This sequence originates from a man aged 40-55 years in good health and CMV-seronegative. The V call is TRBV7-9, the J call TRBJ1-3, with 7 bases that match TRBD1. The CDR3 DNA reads TGTGCCAGCAGCAGCGACAGGGTGGGAAACACCATATATTTT. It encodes CASSSDRVGNTIYF. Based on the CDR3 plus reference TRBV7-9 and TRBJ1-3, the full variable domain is DTGVSQNPRHKITKRGQNVTFRCDPISEHNRLYWYRQTLGQGPEFLTYFQNEAQLEKSRLLSDRFSAERPKGSFSTLEIQRTEQGDSAMYLCASSSDRVGNTIYFGEGSWLTVV.